The 10 T cell receptor beta chains listed next were all sequenced from one sample in a study of T cells in Graves' hyperthyroidism and ophthalmopathy. It was RNA transcripts that yielded the amplified TCR beta CDR3 regions. The study used the HTBI primer set for a first-round RT-PCR of the TCR CDR3. TCRdb passed the multiplex PCR reads through MiXCR, listing each CDR3 protein once. Among 400,000 to 600,000 distinct CDR3 sequences listed, less than 25% were seen once. Sequencing was performed on blood. The receptor set was obtained from a man between 18 and 35 years old with Graves' hyperthyroidism.

This clonotype was found a few times. The chain joins TRBV28 to TRBJ2-7, with D tentatively TRBD1 (6 bases). Germline assignment: CDR1 MDHEN and CDR2 SYDVKM. The CDR3 extends over 14 amino acids. Trimming removed 5 bases at V and 2 bases at J, with 13 bases between. The CDR3 here is CASSHRETPYEQYF. The CDR3, as DNA: TGTGCCAGCAGTCACAGGGAGACCCCCTACGAGCAGTACTTC.

In this sample, this clonotype turned up many times. V usage is TRBV6-5 and J usage is TRBJ1-2; 7 nucleotides agree with TRBD1. The germline gives CDR1 MNHEY, CDR2 SVGAGI. V trimming: 5 bases; J trimming: 6 bases; junction bases outside the gene matches: 6. The CDR3 runs 13 residues. The CDR3: CASSLRDRDGYTF. CDR3 in DNA: TGTGCCAGCAGTCTCCGGGACAGAGATGGCTACACCTTC.

In this sample, this clonotype turned up many times. This sequence joins TRBV12-3 or TRBV12-4 and TRBJ2-7; 10 nucleotides match TRBD1. This CDR3 contains 16 residues. Trimming removed 1 base from V and 0 bases from J; junction bases left unmatched: 3. In nucleotides, the CDR3 is TGTGCCAGCAGTTTAGGGACAGGGGGACGCTCCTACGAGCAGTACTTC. Translation: CASSLGTGGRSYEQYF.

There are many counts of this clonotype. The rearrangement links TRBV6-6 to TRBJ1-2, with unresolved D. V was trimmed by 4 bases and J by 5 bases, leaving 20 bases between them. CDR1 MNHNY and CDR2 SVGAGI come from the germline V gene (reference sequence). This CDR3 has 16 residues. CDR3 in DNA: TGTGCCAGCAGTTCCTTACGATCCGGGAGTGATTATGGCTACACCTTC. Amino acid sequence: CASSSLRSGSDYGYTF.

The sample holds many counts of this clonotype. The CDR3 DNA reads as TGTGCCAGCAGCTTACACCGATCAGGCTTGAACACTGAAGCTTTCTTT. Translated: CASSLHRSGLNTEAFF. The rearrangement joins TRBV11-1 to TRBJ1-1, with no clear D. This CDR3 is built from 16 residues. Per germline, CDR1 SGHAT and CDR2 FQDESV (reference sequence). With 2 bases removed from V and 0 bases from J, the gap between germline ends came to 13 bases.

This rearrangement joins TRBV19 to TRBJ1-5; no reliable D call. This CDR3 is 15 amino acids long. Germline loops: CDR1 LNHDA, CDR2 SQIVND (reference sequence). V lost 8 bases and J 0 bases, leaving 14 bases between the germline ends. This CDR3 reads CASEKGAFSNQPQHF. In DNA form, the CDR3 reads TGTGCCAGTGAAAAAGGAGCATTTAGCAATCAGCCCCAGCATTTT.

As concerns this clonotype: This may come from a read error, since a much larger clone is one base off. The chain employs TRBV5-1 and TRBJ2-5; 8 bases map to TRBD1. V dropped 5 bases and J dropped 3; count of bases not matched to a gene: 6. The CDR3 extends over 14 amino acids. Germline CDR1 SGHRS, CDR2 YFSETQ. The CDR3 region has the DNA TGCGCCAGCAGTAACACAGGGGGTGAAGAGACCCAGTACTTC. Translation gives CASSNTGGEETQYF.

This clonotype has just a few counts. The V and J genes are TRBV3-1 and TRBJ2-7; weak D call: TRBD2 (6 bases). This CDR3 spans 12 amino acids. Germline CDR1 LGHDT, CDR2 YNNKEL (reference sequence). V lost 4 bases and J 6 bases, leaving 10 bases between the germline ends. CDR3 amino acids: CASSRPGGEQYF. As DNA, the CDR3 is TGTGCCAGCAGCCGCCCCGGGGGCGAGCAGTACTTC.

This clonotype was recorded at least ten times. The genes are TRBV6-1 and TRBJ2-5, with D maybe TRBD2 (5 bases). V was shortened by 0 bases and J by 1 base, with 12 bases between the two germline ends. The CDR3 runs 16 residues. The germline V gene encodes CDR1 MNHNS and CDR2 SASEGT. The CDR3 reads CASSEAADRGQETQYF. For the CDR3, the DNA is TGTGCCAGCAGTGAAGCAGCTGACCGGGGCCAAGAGACCCAGTACTTC.

The sample holds many counts of this clonotype. This chain links TRBV20-1 with TRBJ2-5; tentatively, D is TRBD1 or TRBD2 (5 bases each). Trimming took 6 bases from V and 5 from J, leaving 19 bases between them. The CDR3 is 14 residues long. The germline CDR1 and CDR2 sequences are DFQATT and SNEGSKA (reference sequence). The CDR3 region has the DNA TGCAGTGCGCTGGGACCTCGGCGGATGGAGACCCAGTACTTC. Its protein product is CSALGPRRMETQYF.